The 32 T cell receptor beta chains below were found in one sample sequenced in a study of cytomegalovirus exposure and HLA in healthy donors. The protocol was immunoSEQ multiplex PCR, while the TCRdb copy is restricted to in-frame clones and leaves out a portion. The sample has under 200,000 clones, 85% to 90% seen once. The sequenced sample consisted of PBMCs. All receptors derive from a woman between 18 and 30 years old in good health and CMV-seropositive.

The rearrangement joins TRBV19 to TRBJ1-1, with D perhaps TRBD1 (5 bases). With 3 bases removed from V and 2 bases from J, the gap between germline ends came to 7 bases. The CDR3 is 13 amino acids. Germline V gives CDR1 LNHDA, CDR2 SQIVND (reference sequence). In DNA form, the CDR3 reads TGTGCCAGTAGTATGACAGCTAACACTGAAGCTTTCTTT. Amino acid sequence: CASSMTANTEAFF. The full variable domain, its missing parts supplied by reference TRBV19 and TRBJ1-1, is DGGITQSPKYLFRKEGQNVTLSCEQNLNHDAMYWYRQDPGQGLRLIYYSQIVNDFQKGDIAEGYSVSREKKESFPLTVTSAQKNPTAFYLCASSMTANTEAFFGQGTRLTVV.

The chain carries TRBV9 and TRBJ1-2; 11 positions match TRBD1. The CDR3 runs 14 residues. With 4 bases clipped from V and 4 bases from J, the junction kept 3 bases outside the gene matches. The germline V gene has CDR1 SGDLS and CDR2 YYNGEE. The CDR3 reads CASSSGTGGYGYTF. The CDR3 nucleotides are TGTGCCAGCAGCTCGGGGACAGGGGGCTATGGCTACACCTTC.

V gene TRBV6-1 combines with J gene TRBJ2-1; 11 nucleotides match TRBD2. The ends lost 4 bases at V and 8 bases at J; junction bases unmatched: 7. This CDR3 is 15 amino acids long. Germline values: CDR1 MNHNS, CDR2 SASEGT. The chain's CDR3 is CASSASGRPVDEQFF. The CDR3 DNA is TGTGCCAGCAGTGCTAGCGGGAGGCCTGTGGATGAGCAGTTCTTC.

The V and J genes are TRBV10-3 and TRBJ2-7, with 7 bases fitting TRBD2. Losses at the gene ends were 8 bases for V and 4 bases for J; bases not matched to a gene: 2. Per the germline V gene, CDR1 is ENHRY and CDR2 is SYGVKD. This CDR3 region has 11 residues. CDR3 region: CAIRREYEQYF. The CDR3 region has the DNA TGTGCCATCCGGCGGGAGTACGAGCAGTACTTC.

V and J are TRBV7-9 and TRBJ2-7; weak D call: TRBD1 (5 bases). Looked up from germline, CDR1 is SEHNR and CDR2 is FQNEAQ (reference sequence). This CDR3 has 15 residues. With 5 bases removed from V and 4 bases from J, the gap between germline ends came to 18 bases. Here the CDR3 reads CASSPNQGGPYEQYF. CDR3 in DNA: TGTGCCAGCAGCCCAAATCAGGGTGGACCTTACGAGCAGTACTTC.

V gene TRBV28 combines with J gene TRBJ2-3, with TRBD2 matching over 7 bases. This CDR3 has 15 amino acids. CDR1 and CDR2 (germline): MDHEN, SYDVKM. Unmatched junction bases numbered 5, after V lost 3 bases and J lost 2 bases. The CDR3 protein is CASSLGGTTTDTQYF. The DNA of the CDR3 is TGTGCCAGCAGTTTGGGAGGGACTACCACAGATACGCAGTATTTT.

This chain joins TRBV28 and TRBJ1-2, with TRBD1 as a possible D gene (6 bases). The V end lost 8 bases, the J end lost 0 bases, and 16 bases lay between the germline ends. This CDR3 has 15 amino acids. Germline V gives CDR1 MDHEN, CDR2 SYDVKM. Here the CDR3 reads CASYTRTASNYGYTF. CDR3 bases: TGTGCCAGCTATACCAGGACAGCTTCTAACTATGGCTACACCTTC.

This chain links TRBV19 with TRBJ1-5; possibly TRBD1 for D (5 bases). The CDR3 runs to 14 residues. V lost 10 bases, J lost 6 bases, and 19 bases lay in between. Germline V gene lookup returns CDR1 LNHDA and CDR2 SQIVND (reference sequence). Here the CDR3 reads CATGIRGRVQPQHF. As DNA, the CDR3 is TGTGCCACCGGTATTAGGGGCCGGGTTCAGCCCCAGCATTTT.

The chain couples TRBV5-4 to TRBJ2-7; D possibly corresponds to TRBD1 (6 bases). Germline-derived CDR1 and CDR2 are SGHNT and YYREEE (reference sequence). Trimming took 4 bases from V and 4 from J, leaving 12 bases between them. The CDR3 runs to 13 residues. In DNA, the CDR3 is TGTGCCAGCAGCCATACGGACAGTTACGAGCAGTACTTC. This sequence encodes CASSHTDSYEQYF.

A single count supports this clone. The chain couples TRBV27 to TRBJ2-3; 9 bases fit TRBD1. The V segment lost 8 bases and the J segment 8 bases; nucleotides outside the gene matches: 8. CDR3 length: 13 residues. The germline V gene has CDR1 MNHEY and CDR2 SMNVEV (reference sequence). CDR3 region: CASGLQGAGTQYF. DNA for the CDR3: TGTGCCAGCGGATTACAGGGGGCAGGTACGCAGTATTTT.

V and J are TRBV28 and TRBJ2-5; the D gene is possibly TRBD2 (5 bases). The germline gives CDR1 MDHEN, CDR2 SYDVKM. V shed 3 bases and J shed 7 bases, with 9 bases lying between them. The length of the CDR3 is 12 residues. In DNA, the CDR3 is TGTGCCAGCAGTTTTAACCGGGGGACCCAGTACTTC. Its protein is CASSFNRGTQYF.

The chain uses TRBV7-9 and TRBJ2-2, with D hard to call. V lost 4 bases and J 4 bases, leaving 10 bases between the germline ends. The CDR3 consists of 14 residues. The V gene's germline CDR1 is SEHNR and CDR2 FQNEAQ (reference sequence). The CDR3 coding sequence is TGTGCCAGCAGCTCTCAATACAGCACCGGGGAGCTGTTTTTT. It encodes CASSSQYSTGELFF.

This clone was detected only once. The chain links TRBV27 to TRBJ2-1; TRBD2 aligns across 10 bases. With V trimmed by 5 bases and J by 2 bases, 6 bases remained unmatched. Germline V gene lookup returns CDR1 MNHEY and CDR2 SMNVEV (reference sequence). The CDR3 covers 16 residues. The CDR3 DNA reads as TGTGCCAGCAGTGCCTCCGGGACTAGCGCCTACAATGAGCAGTTCTTC. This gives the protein CASSASGTSAYNEQFF.

The CDR3 nucleotides are TGCGCCAGCAGCTTGGGAGCCTCCGGGAATCAGCCCCAGCATTTT. Amino acid sequence: CASSLGASGNQPQHF. V gene TRBV5-1 combines with J gene TRBJ1-5; D is ambiguous. Germline loops: CDR1 SGHRS, CDR2 YFSETQ. Trimming took 0 bases from V and 4 from J, leaving 11 bases between them. The CDR3 runs to 15 residues.

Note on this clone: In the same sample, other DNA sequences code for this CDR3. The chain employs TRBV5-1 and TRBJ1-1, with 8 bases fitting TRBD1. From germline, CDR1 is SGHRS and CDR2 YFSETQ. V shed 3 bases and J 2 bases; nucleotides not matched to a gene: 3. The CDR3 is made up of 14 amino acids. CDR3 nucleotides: TGCGCCAGCAGCTCACAGGGGGGCAACACTGAAGCTTTCTTT. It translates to CASSSQGGNTEAFF.

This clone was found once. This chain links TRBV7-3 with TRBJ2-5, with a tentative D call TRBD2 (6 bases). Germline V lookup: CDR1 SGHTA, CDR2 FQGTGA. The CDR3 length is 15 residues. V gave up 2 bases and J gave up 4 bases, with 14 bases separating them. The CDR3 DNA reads TGTGCCAGCAGCTTAGGTAGTGTGGGAGGAGAGACCCAGTACTTC. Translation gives CASSLGSVGGETQYF. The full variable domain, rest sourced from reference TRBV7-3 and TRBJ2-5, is GAGVSQTPSNKVTEKGKYVELRCDPISGHTALYWYRQSLGQGPEFLIYFQGTGAADDSGLPNDRFFAVRPEGSVSTLKIQRTERGDSAVYLCASSLGSVGGETQYFGPGTRLLVL.

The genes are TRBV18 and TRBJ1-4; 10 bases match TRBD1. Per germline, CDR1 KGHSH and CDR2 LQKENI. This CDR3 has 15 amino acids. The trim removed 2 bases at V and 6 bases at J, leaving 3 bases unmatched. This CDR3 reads CASSPDRGLDEKLFF. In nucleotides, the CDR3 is TGTGCCAGCTCACCAGACAGGGGGCTTGATGAAAAACTGTTTTTT.

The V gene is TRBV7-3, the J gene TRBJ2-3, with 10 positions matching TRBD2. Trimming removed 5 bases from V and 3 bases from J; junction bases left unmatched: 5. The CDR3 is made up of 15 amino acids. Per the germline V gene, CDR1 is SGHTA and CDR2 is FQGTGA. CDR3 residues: CASSLGLAATDTQYF. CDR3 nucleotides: TGTGCCAGCAGCCTCGGACTAGCGGCTACAGATACGCAGTATTTT.

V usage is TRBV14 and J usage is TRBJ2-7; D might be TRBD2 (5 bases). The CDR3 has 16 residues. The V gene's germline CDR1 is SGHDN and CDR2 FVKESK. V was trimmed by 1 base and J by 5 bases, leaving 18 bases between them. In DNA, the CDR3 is TGTGCCAGCAGCCAAGGAGGGTGGGAGTTTTACCACGAGCAGTACTTC. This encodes CASSQGGWEFYHEQYF.

The CDR3 loop is CASSKQGYNEQFF. CDR3 in DNA: TGTGCCAGCAGTAAACAGGGATACAATGAGCAGTTCTTC. This sequence joins TRBV2 and TRBJ2-1, with D perhaps matching TRBD1 (6 bases). Trimming left V 5 bases short and J 4 bases short, with 9 bases between. The germline V gene has CDR1 SNHLY and CDR2 FYNNEI. The CDR3 runs to 13 residues.

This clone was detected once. CDR3 loop: CASSLELAGSYEQYF. CDR3 nucleotide sequence: TGTGCCAGCAGCTTAGAACTAGCGGGGTCCTACGAGCAGTACTTC. This rearrangement joins TRBV7-2 to TRBJ2-7, with 10 bases identical to TRBD2. Germline lookup yields CDR1 SGHTA and CDR2 FQGNSA. V shed 1 base and J 1 base; nucleotides not matched to a gene: 1. This CDR3 comprises 15 residues. Using reference TRBV7-2 and TRBJ2-7 for the parts outside the CDR3, the full variable domain is GAGVSQSPSNKVTEKGKDVELRCDPISGHTALYWYRQSLGQGLEFLIYFQGNSAPDKSGLPSDRFSAERTGGSVSTLTIQRTQQEDSAVYLCASSLELAGSYEQYFGPGTRLTVT.

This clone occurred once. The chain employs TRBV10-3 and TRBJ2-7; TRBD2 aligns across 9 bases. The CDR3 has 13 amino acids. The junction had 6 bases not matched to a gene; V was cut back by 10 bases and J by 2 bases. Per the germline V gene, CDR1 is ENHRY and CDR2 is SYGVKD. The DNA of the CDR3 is TGTGCCAATAGCGGGAGTAGAACCTACGAGCAGTACTTC. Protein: CANSGSRTYEQYF.

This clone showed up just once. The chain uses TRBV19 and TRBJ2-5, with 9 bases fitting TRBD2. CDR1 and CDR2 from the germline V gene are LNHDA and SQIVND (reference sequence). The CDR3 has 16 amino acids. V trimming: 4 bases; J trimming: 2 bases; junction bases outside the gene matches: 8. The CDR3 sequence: CASSSLGLAGQETQYF. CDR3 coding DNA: TGTGCCAGTAGTAGCCTAGGGCTAGCGGGACAAGAGACCCAGTACTTC.

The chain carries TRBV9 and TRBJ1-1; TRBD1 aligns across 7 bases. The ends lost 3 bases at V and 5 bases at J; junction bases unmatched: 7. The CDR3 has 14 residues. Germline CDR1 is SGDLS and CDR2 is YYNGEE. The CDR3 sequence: CASSEGASGTEAFF. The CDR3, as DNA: TGTGCCAGCAGCGAGGGGGCTTCTGGTACTGAAGCTTTCTTT.

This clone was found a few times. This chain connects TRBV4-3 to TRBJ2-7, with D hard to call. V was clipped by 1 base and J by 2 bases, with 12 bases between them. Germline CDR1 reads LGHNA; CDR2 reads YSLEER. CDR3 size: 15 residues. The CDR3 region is CASSQASGATYEQYF. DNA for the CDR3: TGCGCCAGCAGCCAAGCGTCGGGTGCCACCTACGAGCAGTACTTC.

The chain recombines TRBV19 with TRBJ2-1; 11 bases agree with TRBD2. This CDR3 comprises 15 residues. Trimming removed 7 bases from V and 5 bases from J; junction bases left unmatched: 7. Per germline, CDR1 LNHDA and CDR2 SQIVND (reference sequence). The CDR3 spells CASKPGLADNNEQFF. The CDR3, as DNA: TGTGCCAGTAAACCGGGACTAGCGGATAACAATGAGCAGTTCTTC.

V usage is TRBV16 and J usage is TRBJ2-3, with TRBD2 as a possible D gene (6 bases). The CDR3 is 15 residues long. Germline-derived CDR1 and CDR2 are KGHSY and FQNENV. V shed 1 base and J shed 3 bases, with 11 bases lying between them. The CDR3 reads CASSQFSRGTDTQYF. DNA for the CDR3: TGTGCCAGCAGCCAATTTTCGCGGGGAACAGATACGCAGTATTTT.

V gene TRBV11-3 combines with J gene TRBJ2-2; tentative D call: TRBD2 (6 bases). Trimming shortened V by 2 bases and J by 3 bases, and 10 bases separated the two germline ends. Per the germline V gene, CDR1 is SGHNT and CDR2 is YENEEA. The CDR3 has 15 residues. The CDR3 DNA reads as TGTGCCAGCAGCTTAAAACGGGGGTACACCGGGGAGCTGTTTTTT. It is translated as CASSLKRGYTGELFF.

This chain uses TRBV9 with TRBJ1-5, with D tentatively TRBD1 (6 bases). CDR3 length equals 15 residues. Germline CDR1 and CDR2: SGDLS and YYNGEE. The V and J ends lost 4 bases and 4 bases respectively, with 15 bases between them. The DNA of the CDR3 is TGTGCCAGCAGCCCCTCAGGGGCAGTAAATCAGCCCCAGCATTTT. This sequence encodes CASSPSGAVNQPQHF.

Here the CDR3 DNA reads TGCGCCAGCAGCCAAGAATGGCGGGAGGGCTACGCTTGGGGCTACACCTTC. Translated: CASSQEWREGYAWGYTF. This chain links TRBV4-3 with TRBJ1-2, with no clear D. Germline values: CDR1 LGHNA, CDR2 YSLEER. The CDR3 contains 17 residues. The V end lost 0 bases, the J end lost 8 bases, and 22 bases lay between the germline ends.

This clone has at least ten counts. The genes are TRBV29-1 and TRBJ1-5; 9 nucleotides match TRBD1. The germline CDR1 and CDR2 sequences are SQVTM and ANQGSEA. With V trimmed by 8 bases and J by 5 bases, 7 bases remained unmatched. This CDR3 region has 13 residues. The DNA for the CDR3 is TGCAGCTGCCGGGACAGGGATGATCAGCCCCAGCATTTT. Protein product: CSCRDRDDQPQHF. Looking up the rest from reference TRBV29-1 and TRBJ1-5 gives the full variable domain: SAVISQKPSRDICQRGTSLTIQCQVDSQVTMMFWYRQQPGQSLTLIATANQGSEATYESGFVIDKFPISRPNLTFSTLTVSNMSPEDSSIYLCSCRDRDDQPQHFGDGTRLSIL.

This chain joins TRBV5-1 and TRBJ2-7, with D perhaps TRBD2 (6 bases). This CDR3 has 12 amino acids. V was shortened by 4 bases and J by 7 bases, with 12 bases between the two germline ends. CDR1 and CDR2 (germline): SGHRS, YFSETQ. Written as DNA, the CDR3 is TGCGCCAGCAGCCTATCGGGGAGGGAGCAGTACTTC. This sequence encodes CASSLSGREQYF.